One sample yielded the 18 T cell receptor beta chains listed below, sequenced in a study of shared clonotypes between healthy human individuals. Selected positively for CCR7 and CD45RO-negative, naive CD8 cells excluded terminally differentiated effector memory CD45RA+ cells. Repertoires were generated with immunoSEQ multiplex PCR, while TCRdb's copy carries only in-frame clones and drops some. The sample lists about 680,000 clones, 90% to 95% occurring once. Sequencing input: naive CD8+ T cells sorted from blood. Receptors were obtained from a man aged 25-40 years in good health.

This chain uses TRBV13 with TRBJ1-2; TRBD1 agrees at 8 bases. This CDR3 is 11 amino acids long. CDR1 is PRHDT, CDR2 FYEKMQ, per germline (reference sequence). V lost 3 bases, J lost 14 bases, and 5 bases stayed unmatched. CDR3 sequence reads: CASSLQGAKTF. The CDR3 nucleotides are TGTGCCAGCAGCTTGCAGGGGGCGAAGACCTTC.

The V and J genes are TRBV7-9 and TRBJ2-7; TRBD2 matches 7 bases. The V segment lost 1 base and the J segment 2 bases; nucleotides outside the gene matches: 8. The CDR3 runs to 16 residues. Germline values: CDR1 SEHNR, CDR2 FQNEAQ (reference sequence). CDR3 DNA: TGTGCCAGCAGCTTAGGTCCCCGGACTAGTACCTACGAGCAGTACTTC. It encodes CASSLGPRTSTYEQYF. The full variable domain, completed using reference TRBV7-9 and TRBJ2-7, is DTGVSQNPRHKITKRGQNVTFRCDPISEHNRLYWYRQTLGQGPEFLTYFQNEAQLEKSRLLSDRFSAERPKGSFSTLEIQRTEQGDSAMYLCASSLGPRTSTYEQYFGPGTRLTVT.

This clone came up a few times. The J gene is TRBJ1-2, the V gene TRBV5-8, with D maybe TRBD1 (5 bases). V shed 3 bases and J shed 12 bases, with 12 bases lying between them. The CDR3 has 11 amino acids. Germline V gives CDR1 SGHTS, CDR2 YDEGEE. This CDR3 reads CASSSLRDHTF. CDR3 DNA: TGTGCCAGCAGCTCATTACGGGACCACACCTTC. The variable domain in full, completed from reference TRBV5-8 and TRBJ1-2, reads EAGVTQSPTHLIKTRGQQATLRCSPISGHTSVYWYQQALGLGLQFLLWYDEGEERNRGNFPPRFSGRQFPNYSSELNVNALELEDSALYLCASSSLRDHTFGSGTRLTVV.

This clone came up once. The chain uses TRBV7-6 and TRBJ2-7, with 7 bases identical to TRBD1. CDR1 and CDR2 from the germline V gene are SGHVS and FNYEAQ. CDR3 size: 12 residues. The V segment lost 5 bases and the J segment 9 bases; nucleotides outside the gene matches: 7. The CDR3: CASSTRTGLQYF. CDR3 DNA: TGTGCCAGCAGCACCCGGACAGGATTGCAGTACTTC.

This sequence joins TRBV9 and TRBJ2-1; possible D gene TRBD1, 6 bases. V lost 0 bases and J 3 bases, leaving 16 bases between the germline ends. The CDR3 is 17 residues long. CDR1 and CDR2 from the germline V gene are SGDLS and YYNGEE. The CDR3 DNA reads as TGTGCCAGCAGCGTAGCCGGCAGGGGTGGCTACTACAATGAGCAGTTCTTC. This gives the protein CASSVAGRGGYYNEQFF.

The V and J genes are TRBV7-6 and TRBJ2-7; D not certain. This CDR3 region has 14 residues. Germline V lookup: CDR1 SGHVS, CDR2 FNYEAQ. Trimming stripped 2 bases from V and 2 bases from J, with 10 bases between. This CDR3 is CASSLNPAPYEQYF. The CDR3 DNA reads TGTGCCAGCAGCTTAAATCCGGCCCCCTACGAGCAGTACTTC.

This clone occurred once. The CDR3 reads CASGAGLAGGEEQFF. The CDR3 coding sequence is TGTGCTAGTGGAGCAGGACTAGCGGGAGGTGAGGAGCAGTTCTTC. The chain links TRBV12-5 to TRBJ2-1, with 14 nucleotides matching TRBD2. The CDR3 length is 15 residues. Germline values: CDR1 LGHNT, CDR2 FRNRAP. Losses at the gene ends were 6 bases for V and 10 bases for J; bases not matched to a gene: 8.

This chain joins TRBV6-5 and TRBJ2-5; D call uncertain. The DNA matches TRBJ2-7 better at its end, which makes the J call doubtful. Germline CDR1 reads MNHEY; CDR2 reads SVGAGI. The CDR3 sequence is 14 residues long. This chain's CDR3 is CASSYRGSETEQYF. The CDR3 nucleotides are TGTGCCAGCAGTTACCGAGGATCCGAAACCGAGCAGTACTTC.

This rearrangement joins TRBV27 to TRBJ2-7; no clear D. Germline CDR1 MNHEY, CDR2 SMNVEV (reference sequence). V lost 2 bases, J lost 7 bases, and 15 bases lay in between. There are 14 residues in the CDR3. The CDR3 loop is CASSLSATQPEQYF. DNA of the CDR3: TGTGCCAGCAGTTTAAGCGCGACTCAGCCTGAGCAGTACTTC.

The J gene is TRBJ1-3, the V gene TRBV29-1, with 8 bases lining up with TRBD1. V trimming: 7 bases; J trimming: 3 bases; junction bases outside the gene matches: 11. This CDR3 has 15 amino acids. Germline CDR1 reads SQVTM; CDR2 reads ANQGSEA. Written as DNA, the CDR3 is TGCAGCGCACTGGAGACAGGGGAGTTTGGAAACACCATATATTTT. It codes for CSALETGEFGNTIYF.

V is TRBV5-4 and J is TRBJ1-1; no clear D gene. Trimming cost V 2 bases and J 1 base, with 9 bases left between them. The length of the CDR3 is 14 residues. Germline lookup yields CDR1 SGHNT and CDR2 YYREEE (reference sequence). The CDR3 coding sequence is TGTGCCAGCAGCTTCGATTTAGAGAACACTGAAGCTTTCTTT. Its protein product is CASSFDLENTEAFF. The variable domain in full, completed from reference TRBV5-4 and TRBJ1-1, reads ETGVTQSPTHLIKTRGQQVTLRCSSQSGHNTVSWYQQALGQGPQFIFQYYREEENGRGNFPPRFSGLQFPNYSSELNVNALELDDSALYLCASSFDLENTEAFFGQGTRLTVV.

V is TRBV27 and J is TRBJ1-1; D might be TRBD1 (5 bases). V lost 5 bases to trimming and J lost 1 base, with 14 bases between them. Germline V gives CDR1 MNHEY, CDR2 SMNVEV (reference sequence). This CDR3 spans 15 amino acids. The CDR3, as DNA: TGTGCCAGCAGTCCACAGGCAGGGTCGAACACTGAAGCTTTCTTT. Protein: CASSPQAGSNTEAFF.

This clone showed up just once. This same CDR3 is encoded by further DNA sequences in the sample. The chain links TRBV29-1 to TRBJ2-7; 10 bases align to TRBD1. With V trimmed by 6 bases and J by 3 bases, 5 bases remained unmatched. CDR1 is SQVTM, CDR2 ANQGSEA, per germline. CDR3 length: 13 amino acids. The CDR3 reads CSVEDRGNYEQYF. In nucleotides, the CDR3 is TGCAGCGTGGAGGACAGGGGGAACTACGAGCAGTACTTC.

V and J are TRBV4-1 and TRBJ2-7; TRBD1 agrees at 8 bases. CDR3 length: 17 residues. CDR1 and CDR2 (germline): MGHRA, YSYEKL. V gave up 4 bases and J gave up 0 bases; unmatched junction bases: 11. Written as DNA, the CDR3 is TGCGCCAGCAGCCTCAGCCCGGGGACAGGCCTCTCCTACGAGCAGTACTTC. Its protein product is CASSLSPGTGLSYEQYF.

This rearrangement joins TRBV7-2 to TRBJ2-1; weak D call: TRBD2 (6 bases). The CDR3 runs to 10 residues. Germline values: CDR1 SGHTA, CDR2 FQGNSA. Trimming shortened V by 5 bases and J by 15 bases, and 11 bases separated the two germline ends. CDR3 coding DNA: TGTGCCAGCAGCCCGACTAGTTCGTTCTTC. Residues: CASSPTSSFF.

The V call is TRBV27, the J call TRBJ2-1; 10 nucleotides line up with TRBD2. Trimming at V came to 7 bases and at J to 4 bases, leaving 7 bases not matched to a gene. This CDR3 is 15 amino acids long. Germline CDR1 and CDR2: MNHEY and SMNVEV (reference sequence). As DNA, the CDR3 is TGTGCCAGCACCCTGGTAGCGGGGGGATACAATGAGCAGTTCTTC. It codes for CASTLVAGGYNEQFF.

This chain links TRBV7-9 with TRBJ1-3; no reliable D call. From germline, CDR1 is SEHNR and CDR2 FQNEAQ (reference sequence). This CDR3 has 15 residues. V lost 2 bases to trimming and J lost 2 bases, with 10 bases between them. The CDR3 sequence is CASSLFSDAGNTIYF. Written as DNA, the CDR3 is TGTGCCAGCAGCTTATTCTCGGATGCTGGAAACACCATATATTTT.

For the CDR3, the DNA is TGTGCCAGCAGTGAATTAGCGGGAGGGAGGAATACGCAGTATTTT. This codes for CASSELAGGRNTQYF. The V call is TRBV27, the J call TRBJ2-3, with TRBD2 identical over 11 bases. After removal of 5 bases from V and 7 bases from J, the junction contained 8 bases not matched to a gene. This CDR3 region has 15 residues. The germline V gene encodes CDR1 MNHEY and CDR2 SMNVEV (reference sequence).